This T cell receptor beta chain was identified in a study of control samples from healthy donors and cancer patients. V lost 1 base to trimming and J lost 1 base, with 8 bases between them. Germline V CDR1 and CDR2: SGHRS, YFSETQ. The CDR3 spans 14 residues. Libraries were prepared by immunoSEQ multiplex PCR; TCRdb keeps only in-frame clonotypes and omits some of them. This sample has approximately 82,000 clones; over 85% occur once, and the top ten carry about 1.3%. This sequence joins TRBV5-1 and TRBJ1-1, with a tentative D call TRBD1 (5 bases). The sequence was obtained from a middle-aged woman with lung cancer. The sequenced sample was PBMCs. The CDR3 DNA is TGCGCCAGCAGCTTGCAGGGACGGAACACTGAAGCTTTCTTT. Translating gives CASSLQGRNTEAFF.